These 19 T cell receptor beta chains were all obtained from the same sample, sequenced in a study of shared clonotypes between healthy human individuals. Generated by immunoSEQ multiplex PCR, the TCRdb table keeps only in-frame clones and is missing some. This sample carries more than 2 million clones, about 95% of them seen once, and the ten largest clones take 0.9% to 1.4%. Naive CD8 cells were CD45RO-negative, positively selected for CCR7, excluding terminally differentiated effector memory CD45RA+ cells. What was sequenced was naive CD8+ T cells sorted from blood. The receptors were sampled from a man between 18 and 35 years old in good health.

The chain is built from TRBV5-1 and TRBJ1-4, with D unresolved. CDR1 and CDR2 from the germline V gene are SGHRS and YFSETQ. The V end lost 3 bases, the J end lost 0 bases, and 33 bases lay between the germline ends. This CDR3 contains 23 residues. CDR3 in DNA: TGCGCCAGCAGCTCCCCGATCTACTCACGACTAACAATGATATTAGCAACTAATGAAAAACTGTTTTTT. Translating it yields CASSSPIYSRLTMILATNEKLFF.

The rearrangement links TRBV13 to TRBJ1-2; unclear D gene. Trimming removed 4 bases at V and 4 bases at J, with 19 bases between. Germline values: CDR1 PRHDT, CDR2 FYEKMQ (reference sequence). The CDR3 covers 16 residues. The CDR3 region has the DNA TGTGCCAGCAGCTCAACTCGGGAGCCGATAGGCTATGGCTACACCTTC. Encoded protein: CASSSTREPIGYGYTF.

J is TRBJ1-6 and V is TRBV4-3; 10 bases align to TRBD1. The junction had 8 bases not matched to a gene; V was cut back by 4 bases and J by 8 bases. This CDR3 is 16 amino acids long. The germline CDR1 and CDR2 sequences are LGHNA and YSLEER. The CDR3 loop is CASSRTTGGKDSPLHF. DNA for the CDR3: TGCGCCAGCAGCCGAACGACAGGGGGCAAAGATTCACCCCTCCACTTT.

The chain recombines TRBV5-1 with TRBJ1-3; D ambiguous. The CDR3 runs 15 residues. Trimming cost V 0 bases and J 0 bases, with 7 bases left between them. Germline values: CDR1 SGHRS, CDR2 YFSETQ. CDR3 residues: CASSLDADSGNTIYF. Here the CDR3 DNA reads TGCGCCAGCAGCTTGGATGCAGACTCTGGAAACACCATATATTTT.

V is TRBV6-6 and J is TRBJ2-1; D not certain. Germline values: CDR1 MNHNY, CDR2 SVGAGI (reference sequence). This CDR3 has 16 amino acids. V was shortened by 2 bases and J by 0 bases, with 11 bases between the two germline ends. CDR3 DNA: TGTGCCAGCAGTTACGAGGTTCCAAGCTCCTACAATGAGCAGTTCTTC. Its translation: CASSYEVPSSYNEQFF.

The rearrangement uses TRBV30 and TRBJ2-7; a weak D match, TRBD2 (6 bases). The CDR3 extends over 13 amino acids. The V gene's germline CDR1 is GTSNPN and CDR2 SVGIG (reference sequence). The ends were cut back, 6 bases at V and 0 bases at J, with 12 bases in the middle. CDR3 amino acids: CACGTESSYEQYF. In nucleotides, the CDR3 is TGTGCCTGTGGGACTGAAAGCTCCTACGAGCAGTACTTC.

The rearrangement joins TRBV10-3 to TRBJ2-2; TRBD1 might be the D (6 bases). Germline V gives CDR1 ENHRY, CDR2 SYGVKD. The CDR3 has 14 residues. Between the trimmed V and J ends, which lost 4 bases and 5 bases, there was a span of 11 bases. DNA for the CDR3: TGTGCCATCAGTGCAAAACAGGGAACCGGGGAGCTGTTTTTT. Translation gives CAISAKQGTGELFF.

The chain links TRBV4-1 to TRBJ2-7; TRBD1 agrees at 8 bases. Trimming removed 4 bases from V and 1 base from J; junction bases left unmatched: 6. The CDR3 contains 15 residues. CDR1 and CDR2 (germline): MGHRA, YSYEKL. CDR3 coding DNA: TGCGCCAGCAGCCCGTCTGGACAGGGATCCTACGAGCAGTACTTC. Residues: CASSPSGQGSYEQYF.

J is TRBJ1-1 and V is TRBV6-1; no firm D call. Trimming took 1 base from V and 4 from J, leaving 13 bases between them. Germline CDR1 and CDR2: MNHNS and SASEGT. The CDR3 totals 15 residues. CDR3 sequence: CASSEVAVMITEAFF. CDR3 coding DNA: TGTGCCAGCAGTGAAGTTGCGGTCATGATCACTGAAGCTTTCTTT.

The chain uses TRBV6-5 and TRBJ2-5, with D possibly being TRBD1 or TRBD2 (6 bases each). CDR1 and CDR2 from the germline V gene are MNHEY and SVGAGI. The CDR3 sequence is 16 residues long. The V and J ends lost 0 bases and 2 bases respectively, with 13 bases between them. CDR3 protein: CASSYSAGGGQETQYF. For the CDR3, the DNA is TGTGCCAGCAGTTACTCGGCCGGAGGGGGGCAAGAGACCCAGTACTTC.

V gene TRBV27 combines with J gene TRBJ2-3; 10 nucleotides align to TRBD2. The CDR3 runs to 17 residues. Trimming at V came to 0 bases and at J to 4 bases, leaving 7 bases not matched to a gene. Germline V CDR1 and CDR2: MNHEY, SMNVEV (reference sequence). For the CDR3, the DNA is TGTGCCAGCAGTTTATCCCTAGCGGGAGCCGCCGCAGATACGCAGTATTTT. It encodes CASSLSLAGAAADTQYF.

The chain joins TRBV7-9 to TRBJ2-4, with 13 positions matching TRBD2. The CDR3 runs 18 residues. The germline gives CDR1 SEHNR, CDR2 FQNEAQ (reference sequence). Germline trimming cut 5 bases from V and 0 bases from J; bases unmatched to any gene: 7. In nucleotides, the CDR3 is TGTGCCAGCAGCCTTGGACTAGCGGGAGAGCTAGCCAAAAACATTCAGTACTTC. Its protein product is CASSLGLAGELAKNIQYF.

With regard to this clone: Other DNA sequences in this sample translate to the same CDR3. The gene calls are TRBV5-1 and TRBJ2-7, with 7 bases lining up with TRBD1. V was clipped by 1 base and J by 6 bases; unmatched bases: 4. The germline CDR1 and CDR2 sequences are SGHRS and YFSETQ. The CDR3 totals 13 residues. CDR3 nucleotide sequence: TGCGCCAGCAGCTTGTTACCAGGGGGCGAGCAGTACTTC. Translating gives CASSLLPGGEQYF.

The rearrangement links TRBV6-5 to TRBJ1-4; D unclear. The V and J ends lost 2 bases and 4 bases respectively, with 8 bases between them. The germline V gene encodes CDR1 MNHEY and CDR2 SVGAGI. The CDR3 has 14 amino acids. CDR3 in amino acids: CASSYQINNEKLFF. The CDR3 bases are TGTGCCAGCAGTTACCAAATCAATAATGAAAAACTGTTTTTT.

J is TRBJ2-1 and V is TRBV30; 9 nucleotides match TRBD2. CDR1 is GTSNPN and CDR2 is SVGIG in the germline V gene (reference sequence). The CDR3 consists of 12 residues. J gave up 8 bases and V 2 bases, and 1 base lay outside the gene matches. As DNA, the CDR3 is TGTGCCTGGAGTCGACTAGCGGATGAGCAGTTCTTC. Translated: CAWSRLADEQFF.

The chain recombines TRBV10-1 with TRBJ2-7; D perhaps matches TRBD2 (5 bases). The V end lost 8 bases, the J end lost 4 bases, and 15 bases lay between the germline ends. The CDR3 length is 13 residues. CDR1 and CDR2 (germline): WNHNN, SYGVQD (reference sequence). The CDR3 protein is CASSPRSGYEQYF. The DNA for the CDR3 is TGCGCCAGCTCCCCCCGAAGCGGTTACGAGCAGTACTTC.

This clone was found once. The chain is built from TRBV7-9 and TRBJ1-2; the D is unclear. This CDR3 has 12 amino acids. Germline CDR1 is SEHNR and CDR2 is FQNEAQ (reference sequence). The V and J ends lost 5 bases and 3 bases respectively, with 7 bases between them. The CDR3 sequence is CASSDYDYGYTF. The CDR3 DNA reads TGTGCCAGCAGCGATTACGACTATGGCTACACCTTC.

CDR3 protein: CASSPSGRGASYEQYF. The CDR3 nucleotides read TGTGCCAGCAGCCCGAGTGGGCGGGGGGCCTCCTACGAGCAGTACTTC. The chain joins TRBV7-2 to TRBJ2-7; 8 nucleotides line up with TRBD2. Unmatched junction bases numbered 9, after V lost 5 bases and J lost 0 bases. In germline, CDR1 is SGHTA, CDR2 FQGNSA. The CDR3 length is 16 residues.

The rearrangement uses TRBV7-9 and TRBJ2-4; maybe TRBD2 (5 bases). Germline CDR1 SEHNR, CDR2 FQNEAQ (reference sequence). V lost 2 bases and J lost 14, with 16 bases in between. This CDR3 spans 13 amino acids. The CDR3 spells CASSLNLELAKYF. CDR3 nucleotides: TGTGCCAGCAGCTTAAATTTAGAGCTAGCTAAGTACTTC.